The TCR beta chain described here comes from a study of CD8+ T cells in alopecia areata. This clone was picked up one time. Antigen: not known. The treatment was: oral pan-JAK inhibitor, 5-10 mg twice daily. Sequencing templates came from extracted RNA that was reverse transcribed into cDNA. TCRdb keeps only in-frame clones here, not all; method: immunoSEQ multiplex PCR. Among roughly 200,000 clones, around half were seen once, and the ten largest hold roughly a tenth. Study results and limitations: Lesional scalp exceeded normal scalp in clonality, especially in alopecia totalis/universalis.

The material was CD8+ T cells sorted from blood, obtained at week 24, from a patient treated with tofacitinib. The receptor was isolated from a human donor with alopecia areata.

The CDR3 DNA is TGTGCCAGCAGCGCCCAGGGACAGGGCTTTTTGACCCAGTACTTC. It is translated as CASSAQGQGFLTQYF. This chain joins TRBV7-9 and TRBJ2-5, with 9 nucleotides matching TRBD1. With 5 bases clipped from V and 7 bases from J, the junction kept 11 bases outside the gene matches. Germline CDR1 SEHNR, CDR2 FQNEAQ (reference sequence). This CDR3 has 15 residues.